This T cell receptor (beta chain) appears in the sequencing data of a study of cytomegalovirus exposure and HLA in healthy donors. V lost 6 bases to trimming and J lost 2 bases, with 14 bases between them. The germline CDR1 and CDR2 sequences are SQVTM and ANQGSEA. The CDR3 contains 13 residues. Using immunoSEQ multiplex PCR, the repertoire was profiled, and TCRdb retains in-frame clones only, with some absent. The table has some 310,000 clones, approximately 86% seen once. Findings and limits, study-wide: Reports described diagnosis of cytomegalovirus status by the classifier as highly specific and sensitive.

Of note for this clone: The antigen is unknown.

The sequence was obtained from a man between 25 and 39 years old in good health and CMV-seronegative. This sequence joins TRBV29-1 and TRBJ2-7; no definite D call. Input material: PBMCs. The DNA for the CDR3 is TGCAGCGTCCCCCTGGGCAGTCCCTACGAGCAGTACTTC. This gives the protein CSVPLGSPYEQYF.